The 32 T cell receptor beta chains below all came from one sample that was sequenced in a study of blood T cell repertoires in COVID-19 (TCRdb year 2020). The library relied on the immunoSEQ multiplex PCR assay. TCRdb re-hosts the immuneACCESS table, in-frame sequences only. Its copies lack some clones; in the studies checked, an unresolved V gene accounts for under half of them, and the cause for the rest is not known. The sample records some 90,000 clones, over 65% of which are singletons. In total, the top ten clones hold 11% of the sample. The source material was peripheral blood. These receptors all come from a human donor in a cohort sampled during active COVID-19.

CDR3 coding DNA: TGCGCCAGCAGCTTGGGGCAGGAAGATTCACCCCTCCACTTT. Translated, it gives CASSLGQEDSPLHF. The rearrangement links TRBV5-1 to TRBJ1-6; D unresolved. Trimming took 0 bases from V and 8 from J, leaving 9 bases between them. Per germline, CDR1 SGHRS and CDR2 YFSETQ. This CDR3 contains 14 residues.

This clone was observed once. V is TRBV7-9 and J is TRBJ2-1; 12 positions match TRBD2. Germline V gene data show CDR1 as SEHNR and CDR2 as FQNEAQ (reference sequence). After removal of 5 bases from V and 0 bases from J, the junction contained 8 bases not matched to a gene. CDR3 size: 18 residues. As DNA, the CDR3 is TGTGCCAGCAGCCTAAGGACTAGCGGGGTGAGCTCCTACAATGAGCAGTTCTTC. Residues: CASSLRTSGVSSYNEQFF.

CDR3 residues: CASSLWSGSNQPQHF. CDR3 coding DNA: TGCGCCAGCAGCCTATGGTCGGGAAGCAATCAGCCCCAGCATTTT. The V gene is TRBV5-1, the J gene TRBJ1-5; D remains unclear. V shed 4 bases and J shed 1 base, with 12 bases lying between them. The CDR3 extends over 15 amino acids. The germline gives CDR1 SGHRS, CDR2 YFSETQ. The entire variable domain, with the rest obtained from reference TRBV5-1 and TRBJ1-5, is as follows: KAGVTQTPRYLIKTRGQQVTLSCSPISGHRSVSWYQQTPGQGLQFLFEYFSETQRNKGNFPGRFSGRQFSNSRSEMNVSTLELGDSALYLCASSLWSGSNQPQHFGDGTRLSIL.

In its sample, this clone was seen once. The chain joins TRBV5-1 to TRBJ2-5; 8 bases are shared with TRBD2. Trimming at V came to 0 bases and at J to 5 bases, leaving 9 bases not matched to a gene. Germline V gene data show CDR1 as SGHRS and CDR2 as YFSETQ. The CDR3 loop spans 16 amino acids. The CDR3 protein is CASSLEQAGDGETQYF. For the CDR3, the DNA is TGCGCCAGCAGCTTGGAGCAAGCGGGAGATGGGGAGACCCAGTACTTC.

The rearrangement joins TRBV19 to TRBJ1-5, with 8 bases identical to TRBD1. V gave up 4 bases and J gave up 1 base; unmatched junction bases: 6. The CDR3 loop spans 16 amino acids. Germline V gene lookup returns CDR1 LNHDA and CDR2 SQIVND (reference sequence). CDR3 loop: CASSTRTGLSNQPQHF. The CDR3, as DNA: TGTGCCAGTAGTACGCGGACAGGGCTGAGCAATCAGCCCCAGCATTTT.

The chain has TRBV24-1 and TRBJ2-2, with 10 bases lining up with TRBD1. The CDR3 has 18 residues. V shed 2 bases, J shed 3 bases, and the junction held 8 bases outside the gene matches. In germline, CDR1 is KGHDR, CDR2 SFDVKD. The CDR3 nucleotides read TGTGCCACCAGTGATTCCCGGACAGGGGGGATGGACACCGGGGAGCTGTTTTTT. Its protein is CATSDSRTGGMDTGELFF.

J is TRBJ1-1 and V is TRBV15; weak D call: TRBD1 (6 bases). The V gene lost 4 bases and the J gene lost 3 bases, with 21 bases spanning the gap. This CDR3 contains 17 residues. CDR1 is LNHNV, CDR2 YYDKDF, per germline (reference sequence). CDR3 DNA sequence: TGTGCCACCAGCACCAAACCCAACAGGGTGGTAGACACTGAAGCTTTCTTT. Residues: CATSTKPNRVVDTEAFF.

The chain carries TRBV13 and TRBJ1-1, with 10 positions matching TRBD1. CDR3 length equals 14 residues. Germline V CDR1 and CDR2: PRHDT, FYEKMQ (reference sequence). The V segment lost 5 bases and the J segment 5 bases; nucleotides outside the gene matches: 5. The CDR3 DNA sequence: TGTGCCAGCAGCCAAACGGACAGGGGGACTGAAGCTTTCTTT. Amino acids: CASSQTDRGTEAFF.

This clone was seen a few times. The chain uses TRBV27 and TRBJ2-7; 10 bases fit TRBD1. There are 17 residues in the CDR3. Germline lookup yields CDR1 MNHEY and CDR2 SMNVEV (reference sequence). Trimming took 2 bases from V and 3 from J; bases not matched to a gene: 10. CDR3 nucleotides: TGTGCCAGCAGTTTAATCCCCAACCGGACAGGGGGCTACGAGCAGTACTTC. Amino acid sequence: CASSLIPNRTGGYEQYF.

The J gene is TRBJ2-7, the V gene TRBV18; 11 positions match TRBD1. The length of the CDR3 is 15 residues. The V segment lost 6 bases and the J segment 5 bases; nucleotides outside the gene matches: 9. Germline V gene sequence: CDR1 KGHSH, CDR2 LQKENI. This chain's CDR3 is CASSSRTGGYNEQYF. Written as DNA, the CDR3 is TGTGCCAGCTCTAGTAGGACAGGGGGCTACAACGAGCAGTACTTC.

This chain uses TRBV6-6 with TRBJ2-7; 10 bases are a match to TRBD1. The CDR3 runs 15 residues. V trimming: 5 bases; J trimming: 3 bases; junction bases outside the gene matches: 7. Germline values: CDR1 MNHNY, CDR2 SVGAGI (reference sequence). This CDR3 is CASSPGWTGGYEQYF. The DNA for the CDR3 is TGTGCCAGCAGTCCCGGATGGACAGGGGGCTACGAGCAGTACTTC.

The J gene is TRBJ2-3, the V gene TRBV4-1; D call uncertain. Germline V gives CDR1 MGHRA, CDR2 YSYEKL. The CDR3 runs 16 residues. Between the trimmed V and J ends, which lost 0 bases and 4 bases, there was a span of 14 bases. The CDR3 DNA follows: TGCGCCAGCAGCCAAGAAGCCCCGCCTAGTGCAGATACGCAGTATTTT. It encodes CASSQEAPPSADTQYF.

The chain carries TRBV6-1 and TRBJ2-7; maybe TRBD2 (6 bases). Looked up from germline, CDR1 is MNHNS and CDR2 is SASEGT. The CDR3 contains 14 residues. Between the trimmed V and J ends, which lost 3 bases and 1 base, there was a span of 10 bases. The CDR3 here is CASSESGRSYEQYF. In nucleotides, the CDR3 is TGTGCCAGCAGTGAGTCAGGGAGGTCCTACGAGCAGTACTTC.

DNA for the CDR3: TGTGCCAGCAGCTTAGCGCTAGCGTACCTGGAAAATACGCAGTATTTT. It is translated as CASSLALAYLENTQYF. The J gene is TRBJ2-3, the V gene TRBV7-8; possibly TRBD2 for D (6 bases). The CDR3 consists of 16 residues. V shed 0 bases and J shed 7 bases, with 17 bases lying between them. Per germline, CDR1 SGHVS and CDR2 FQNEAQ.

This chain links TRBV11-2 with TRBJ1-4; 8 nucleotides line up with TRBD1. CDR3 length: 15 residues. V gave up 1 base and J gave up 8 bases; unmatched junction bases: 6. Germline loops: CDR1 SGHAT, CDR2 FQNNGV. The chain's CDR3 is CASSLAGGRGEKLFF. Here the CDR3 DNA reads TGTGCCAGCAGCTTAGCAGGGGGCAGGGGAGAAAAACTGTTTTTT. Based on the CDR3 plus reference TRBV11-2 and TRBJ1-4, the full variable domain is EAGVAQSPRYKIIEKRQSVAFWCNPISGHATLYWYQQILGQGPKLLIQFQNNGVVDDSQLPKDRFSAERLKGVDSTLKIQPAKLEDSAVYLCASSLAGGRGEKLFFGSGTQLSVL.

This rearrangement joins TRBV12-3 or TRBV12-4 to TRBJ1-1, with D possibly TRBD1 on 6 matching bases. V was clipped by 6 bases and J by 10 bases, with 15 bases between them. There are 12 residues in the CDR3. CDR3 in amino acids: CASSRGGRAAFF. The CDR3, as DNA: TGTGCCAGCAGCCGGGGGGGCAGAGCAGCTTTCTTT.

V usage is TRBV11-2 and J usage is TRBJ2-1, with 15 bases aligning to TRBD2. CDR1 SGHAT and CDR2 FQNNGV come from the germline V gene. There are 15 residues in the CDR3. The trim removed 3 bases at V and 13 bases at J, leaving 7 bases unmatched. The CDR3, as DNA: TGTGCCAGCAGCTTCCGGGGACTAGCGGGAGGCAGACAGTTCTTC. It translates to CASSFRGLAGGRQFF.

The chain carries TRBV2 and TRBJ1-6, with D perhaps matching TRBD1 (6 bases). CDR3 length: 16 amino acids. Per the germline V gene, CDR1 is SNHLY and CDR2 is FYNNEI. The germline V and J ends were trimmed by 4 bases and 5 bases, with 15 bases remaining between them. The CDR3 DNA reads TGTGCCAGCAGTGTCACCCGGGACAACAATAATTCACCCCTCCACTTT. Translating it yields CASSVTRDNNNSPLHF.

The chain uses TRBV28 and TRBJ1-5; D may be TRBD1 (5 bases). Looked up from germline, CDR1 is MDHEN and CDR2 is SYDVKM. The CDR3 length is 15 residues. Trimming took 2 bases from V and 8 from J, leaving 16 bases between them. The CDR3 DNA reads TGTGCCAGCAGTTTAGGTGGGGCCCTTGAGAAGCCCCAGCATTTT. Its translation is CASSLGGALEKPQHF.

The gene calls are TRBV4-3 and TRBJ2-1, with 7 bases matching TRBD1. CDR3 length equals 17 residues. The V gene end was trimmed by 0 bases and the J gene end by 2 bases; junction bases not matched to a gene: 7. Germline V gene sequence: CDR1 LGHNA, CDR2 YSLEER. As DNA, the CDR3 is TGCGCCAGCAGCCAAGATAGGCAGGGGGAACCCTACAATGAGCAGTTCTTC. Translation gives CASSQDRQGEPYNEQFF.

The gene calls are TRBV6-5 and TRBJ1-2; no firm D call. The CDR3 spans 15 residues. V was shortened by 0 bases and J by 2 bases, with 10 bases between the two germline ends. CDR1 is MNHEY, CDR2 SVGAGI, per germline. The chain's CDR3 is CASSYSSWSNYGYTF. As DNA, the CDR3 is TGTGCCAGCAGTTACTCGAGCTGGAGCAACTATGGCTACACCTTC.

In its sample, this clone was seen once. CDR3 sequence reads: CASSPNTGQGVRGTTEAFF. Written as DNA, the CDR3 is TGTGCCAGCAGCCCCAATACGGGACAGGGGGTAAGGGGAACCACTGAAGCTTTCTTT. J is TRBJ1-1 and V is TRBV9; TRBD1 matches 11 bases. This CDR3 has 19 residues. V shed 4 bases, J shed 4 bases, and the junction held 18 bases outside the gene matches. CDR1 is SGDLS and CDR2 is YYNGEE in the germline V gene.

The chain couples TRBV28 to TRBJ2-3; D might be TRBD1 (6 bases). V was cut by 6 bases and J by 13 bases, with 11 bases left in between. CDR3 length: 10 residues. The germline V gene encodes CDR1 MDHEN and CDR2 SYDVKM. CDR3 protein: CASSSDRKYF. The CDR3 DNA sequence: TGTGCCAGCAGCTCCGACAGGAAGTATTTT.

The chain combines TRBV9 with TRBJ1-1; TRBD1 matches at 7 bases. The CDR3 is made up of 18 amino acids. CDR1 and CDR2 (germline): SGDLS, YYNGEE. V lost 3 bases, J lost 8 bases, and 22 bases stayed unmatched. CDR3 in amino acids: CASSAPLTSGTADSEAFF. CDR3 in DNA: TGTGCCAGCAGCGCCCCGCTTACTTCCGGGACAGCAGATTCCGAAGCTTTCTTT.

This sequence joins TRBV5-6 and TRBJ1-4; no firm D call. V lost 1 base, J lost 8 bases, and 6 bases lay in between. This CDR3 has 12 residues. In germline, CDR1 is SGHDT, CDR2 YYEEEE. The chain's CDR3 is CASSLNREKLFF. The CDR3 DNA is TGTGCCAGCAGCTTGAACCGGGAAAAACTGTTTTTT.

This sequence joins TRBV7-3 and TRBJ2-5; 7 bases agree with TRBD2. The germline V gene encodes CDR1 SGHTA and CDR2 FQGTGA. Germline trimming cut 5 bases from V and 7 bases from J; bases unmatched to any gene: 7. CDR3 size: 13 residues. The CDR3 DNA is TGTGCCAGCAGCCCCCGACCGGGGGGGACCCAGTACTTC. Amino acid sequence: CASSPRPGGTQYF. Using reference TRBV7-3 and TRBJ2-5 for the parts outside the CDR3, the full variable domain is GAGVSQTPSNKVTEKGKYVELRCDPISGHTALYWYRQSLGQGPEFLIYFQGTGAADDSGLPNDRFFAVRPEGSVSTLKIQRTERGDSAVYLCASSPRPGGTQYFGPGTRLLVL.

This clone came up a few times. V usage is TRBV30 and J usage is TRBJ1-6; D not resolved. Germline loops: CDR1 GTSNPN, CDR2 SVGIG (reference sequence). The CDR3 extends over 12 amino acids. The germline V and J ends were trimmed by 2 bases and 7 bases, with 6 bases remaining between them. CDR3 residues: CAWSPGNSPLHF. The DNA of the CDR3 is TGTGCCTGGAGTCCAGGAAATTCACCCCTCCACTTT.

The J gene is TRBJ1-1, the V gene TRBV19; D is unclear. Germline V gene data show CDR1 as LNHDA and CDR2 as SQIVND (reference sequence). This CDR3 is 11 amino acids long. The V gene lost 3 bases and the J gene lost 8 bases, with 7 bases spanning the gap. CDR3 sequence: CASSIAREAFF. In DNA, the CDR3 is TGTGCCAGTAGTATTGCCCGGGAAGCTTTCTTT. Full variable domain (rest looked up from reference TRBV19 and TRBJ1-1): DGGITQSPKYLFRKEGQNVTLSCEQNLNHDAMYWYRQDPGQGLRLIYYSQIVNDFQKGDIAEGYSVSREKKESFPLTVTSAQKNPTAFYLCASSIAREAFFGQGTRLTVV.

The CDR3 spells CASSPYTQETQYF. CDR3 DNA sequence: TGCGCCAGCAGCCCGTACACGCAAGAGACCCAGTACTTC. This chain uses TRBV4-1 with TRBJ2-5; D call uncertain. Trimming removed 4 bases from V and 2 bases from J, with 8 bases in between. The CDR3 runs 13 residues. Germline values: CDR1 MGHRA, CDR2 YSYEKL.

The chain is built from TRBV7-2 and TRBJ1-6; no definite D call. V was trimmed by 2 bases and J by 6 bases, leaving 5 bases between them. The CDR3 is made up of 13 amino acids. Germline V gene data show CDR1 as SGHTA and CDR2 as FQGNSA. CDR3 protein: CASSLTVNSPLHF. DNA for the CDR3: TGTGCCAGCAGCTTAACGGTTAATTCACCCCTCCACTTT.

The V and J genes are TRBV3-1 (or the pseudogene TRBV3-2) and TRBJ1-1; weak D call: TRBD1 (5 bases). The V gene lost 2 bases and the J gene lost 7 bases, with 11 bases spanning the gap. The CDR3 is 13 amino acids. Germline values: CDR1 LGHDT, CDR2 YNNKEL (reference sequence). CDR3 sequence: CASSQLPGLEAFF. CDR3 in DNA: TGTGCCAGCAGCCAACTCCCGGGACTTGAAGCTTTCTTT.

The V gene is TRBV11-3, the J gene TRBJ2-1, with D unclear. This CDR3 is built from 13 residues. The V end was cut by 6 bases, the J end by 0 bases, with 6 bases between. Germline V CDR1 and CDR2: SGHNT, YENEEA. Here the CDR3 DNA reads TGTGCCAGCAGTTATAGCTCCTACAATGAGCAGTTCTTC. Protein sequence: CASSYSSYNEQFF.